This TCR beta chain was captured by sequencing in a study of blood T cells in healthy people across ages. Per germline, CDR1 LNHNV and CDR2 YYDKDF (reference sequence). The CDR3 has 15 residues. Trimming removed 0 bases from V and 2 bases from J, with 11 bases in between. This clonotype was observed a few times. Alongside a J-beta primer mix, a sample-barcoded 5' primer served in a second PCR lasting about 7 to 11 cycles. TCRdb independently ran MiXCR on the 5' RACE reads; one entry per CDR3 protein. The data hold 1,800,000 or so distinct CDR3 sequences, with roughly 43% observed a single time. V gene TRBV15 combines with J gene TRBJ2-7; tentatively, D is TRBD1 (5 bases). This receptor was identified in a human donor in good health. The material sequenced was blood. The CDR3 protein is CATSRDKGVTYEQYF. The CDR3 DNA sequence: TGTGCCACCAGCAGAGATAAAGGGGTAACCTACGAGCAGTACTTC.